This T cell receptor (beta chain) is drawn from a study of beta chain features in type 1 diabetes. Study summary: Patients were similar to healthy donors in age and gender (as well as in cell yields).

As concerns this clone: Its target is not known.

This CDR3 is built from 12 residues. The germline V gene encodes CDR1 MGHDK and CDR2 SYGVNS. One heparinised draw, averaging roughly 0.12 L, was taken per donor. Points from the study as a whole: A closer apparent resemblance between naive, central memory and Treg TCRB repertoires was seen in patients than in healthy donors. VDJ junctions sequenced from type 1 diabetes patients showed fewer insertions and more deletions.

The whole isolated RNA underwent reverse transcription, so sequencing captured expressed TCRB transcripts. Measured with immunoSEQ multiplex PCR; TCRdb has only the in-frame clones, and not every one. Here the sample spans over 700,000 clones, 15% to 20% being singletons. The chain uses TRBV25-1 and TRBJ2-5, with D unclear. Matching the DNA end better, TRBJ2-7 makes the J call doubtful. This receptor was taken from a woman under 30 in good health. Material for sequencing was naive CD4+ T cells from blood. The CDR3 sequence: CASSEAWYEQYF. The CDR3 nucleotides read TGTGCCAGCAGCGAGGCCTGGTACGAGCAGTACTTC.